These 6 T cell receptor beta chains originate from one sample sequenced in a study of cytotoxic CD8 clonotypes in ibrutinib-treated CLL. The data were produced by immunoSEQ multiplex PCR, yet TCRdb's version contains in-frame clones alone and is incomplete. The table includes some 140,000 clones, approximately 89% detected once. The starting material was PBMCs, obtained after 12 months of ibrutinib treatment. The receptors stem from a human donor with chronic lymphocytic leukemia.

The CDR3 region has the DNA TGTGCCAGCGAGGGACAGGGGAGTTCACCCCTCCACTTT. It codes for CASEGQGSSPLHF. The J gene is TRBJ1-6, the V gene TRBV28; the match to TRBD1 covers 10 bases. Germline CDR1 MDHEN, CDR2 SYDVKM. Unmatched junction bases numbered 4, after V lost 8 bases and J lost 9 bases. The CDR3 has 13 residues. Together with reference TRBV28 and TRBJ1-6, the CDR3 gives the full variable domain: DVKVTQSSRYLVKRTGEKVFLECVQDMDHENMFWYRQDPGLGLRLIYFSYDVKMKEKGDIPEGYSVSREKKERFSLILESASTNQTSMYLCASEGQGSSPLHFGNGTRLTVT.

This chain connects TRBV28 to TRBJ2-6; D is unresolved. The CDR3 runs 13 residues. Trimming removed 5 bases at V and 0 bases at J, with 2 bases between. Germline loops: CDR1 MDHEN, CDR2 SYDVKM. The CDR3 here is CASSISGANVLTF. In nucleotides, the CDR3 is TGTGCCAGCAGTATCTCTGGGGCCAACGTCCTGACTTTC.

CDR3 sequence: CASSLVFDPDLHGNTIYF. The CDR3 bases are TGTGCCAGCAGCTTAGTTTTTGACCCGGACTTGCATGGAAACACCATATATTTT. The V call is TRBV7-9, the J call TRBJ1-3; no clear D. Germline assignment: CDR1 SEHNR and CDR2 FQNEAQ (reference sequence). V lost 1 base and J lost 3, with 19 bases in between. The CDR3 is 18 residues long.

The V and J genes are TRBV7-9 and TRBJ2-7; D remains ambiguous. This CDR3 region has 13 residues. V was cut by 3 bases and J by 2 bases, with 8 bases left in between. In germline, CDR1 is SEHNR, CDR2 FQNEAQ (reference sequence). CDR3 DNA sequence: TGTGCCAGCAGCTTTGTCCCCGCCTACGAGCAGTACTTC. Its protein is CASSFVPAYEQYF.

This chain joins TRBV11-2 and TRBJ1-1, with D perhaps TRBD1 (5 bases). The CDR3 is 14 residues long. Trimming cost V 1 base and J 5 bases, with 11 bases left between them. Germline-derived CDR1 and CDR2 are SGHAT and FQNNGV. The CDR3 spells CASSLVAGKTEAFF. CDR3 sequence (DNA): TGTGCCAGCAGCTTAGTGGCAGGGAAGACTGAAGCTTTCTTT.

V usage is TRBV4-3 and J usage is TRBJ1-1; possibly TRBD1 for D (6 bases). This CDR3 comprises 16 residues. V was trimmed by 0 bases and J by 0 bases, leaving 11 bases between them. Germline V gene sequence: CDR1 LGHNA, CDR2 YSLEER. In nucleotides, the CDR3 is TGCGCCAGCAGCCAAGATTCAGGGGCCATGAACACTGAAGCTTTCTTT. Amino acid sequence: CASSQDSGAMNTEAFF.